The present entry profiles one T cell receptor (beta chain) with its context. Its antigen is still unknown. Only in-frame clones appear in the TCRdb table, and some are missing; sequencing was by immunoSEQ multiplex PCR. The sample lists around 80,000 clones, 85% to 95% occurring once. Looked up from germline, CDR1 is SGHVS and CDR2 is FQNEAQ. After removal of 1 base from V and 7 bases from J, the junction contained 1 base not matched to a gene. CDR3 length: 13 amino acids. The sample is drawn from a study of cytomegalovirus exposure and HLA in healthy donors. General study findings and limits: Within the approximately 120 validation repertoires, first-cohort TCR clusters tended to co-occur, according to a later analysis. The classifier reportedly diagnosed cytomegalovirus status with high sensitivity and specificity. Specificity for CMV antigens was confirmed in vitro for a few of the CMV-associated chains.

The rearrangement uses TRBV7-8 and TRBJ1-2; 9 bases are a match to TRBD1. The receptor was isolated from a woman between 18 and 30 years old in good health and CMV-seronegative. What was sequenced was PBMCs. For the CDR3, the DNA is TGTGCCAGCAGCTTAGACAGGGGGCGTGGCTACACCTTC. Residues: CASSLDRGRGYTF.